This TCR beta chain emerged from a study of blood T cell repertoires in COVID-19. Trimming at V came to 4 bases and at J to 0 bases, leaving 7 bases not matched to a gene. Germline assignment: CDR1 KGHDR and CDR2 SFDVKD. The CDR3 runs to 17 residues. Per the original methods: Using reference gene primer amplification, nucleated cell counts were estimated. TCRdb keeps only in-frame clones here, not all; method: immunoSEQ multiplex PCR. The V and J calls and clone size come from that table; D and trimming were worked out from the DNA. Found here are roughly 500,000 clones, approximately 92% of them singletons; the top ten hold roughly 0.9%.

The receptor's source is a man younger than 35 with COVID-19, enrolled during active disease. The chain uses TRBV24-1 and TRBJ2-3; 9 bases align to TRBD2. Sequences were obtained from peripheral blood. The CDR3 region has the DNA TGTGCCACCAGTGAAAGACTAGCGGAGACTAGCACAGATACGCAGTATTTT. Translated, it gives CATSERLAETSTDTQYF.